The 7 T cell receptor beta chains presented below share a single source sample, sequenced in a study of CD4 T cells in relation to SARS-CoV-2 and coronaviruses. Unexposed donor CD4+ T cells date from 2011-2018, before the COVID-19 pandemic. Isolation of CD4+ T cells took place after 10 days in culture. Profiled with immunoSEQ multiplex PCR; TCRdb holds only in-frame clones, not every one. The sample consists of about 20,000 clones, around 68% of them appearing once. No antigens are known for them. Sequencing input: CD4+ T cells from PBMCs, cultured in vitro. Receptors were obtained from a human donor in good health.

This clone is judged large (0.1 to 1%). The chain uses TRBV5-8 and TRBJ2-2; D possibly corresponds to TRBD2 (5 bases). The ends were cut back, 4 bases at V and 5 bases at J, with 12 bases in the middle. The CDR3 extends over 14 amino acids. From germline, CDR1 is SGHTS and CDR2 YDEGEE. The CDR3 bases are TGTGCCAGCAGCATAACACTAGTGACCGGGGAGCTGTTTTTT. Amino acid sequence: CASSITLVTGELFF.

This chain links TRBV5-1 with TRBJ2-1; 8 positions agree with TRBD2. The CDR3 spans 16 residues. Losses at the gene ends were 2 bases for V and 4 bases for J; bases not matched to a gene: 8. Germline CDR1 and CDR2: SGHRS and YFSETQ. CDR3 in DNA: TGCGCCAGCAGCTTAACGGGGGGGATGGTTTACAATGAGCAGTTCTTC. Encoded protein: CASSLTGGMVYNEQFF.

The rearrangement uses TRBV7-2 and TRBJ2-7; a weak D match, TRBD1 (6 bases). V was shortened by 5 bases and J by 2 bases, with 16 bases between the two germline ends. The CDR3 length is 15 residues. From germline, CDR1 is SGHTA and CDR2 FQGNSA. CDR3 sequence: CASSQGHLGPYEQYF. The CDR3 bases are TGTGCCAGCAGCCAGGGACACCTAGGCCCCTACGAGCAGTACTTC. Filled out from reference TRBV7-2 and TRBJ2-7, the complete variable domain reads GAGVSQSPSNKVTEKGKDVELRCDPISGHTALYWYRQSLGQGLEFLIYFQGNSAPDKSGLPSDRFSAERTGGSVSTLTIQRTQQEDSAVYLCASSQGHLGPYEQYFGPGTRLTVT.

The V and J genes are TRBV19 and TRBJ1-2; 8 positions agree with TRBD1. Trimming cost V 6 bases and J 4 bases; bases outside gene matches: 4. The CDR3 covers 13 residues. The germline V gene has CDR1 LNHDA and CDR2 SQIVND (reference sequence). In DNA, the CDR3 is TGTGCCAGTAGCGGACAGGGCATCTATGGCTACACCTTC. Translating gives CASSGQGIYGYTF.

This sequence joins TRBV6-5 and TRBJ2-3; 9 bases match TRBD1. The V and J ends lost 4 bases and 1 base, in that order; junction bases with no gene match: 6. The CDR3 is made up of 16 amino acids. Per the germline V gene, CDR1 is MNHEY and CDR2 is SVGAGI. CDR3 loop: CASSFGQGPGTDTQYF. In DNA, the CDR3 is TGTGCCAGCAGTTTCGGACAGGGGCCTGGCACAGATACGCAGTATTTT.

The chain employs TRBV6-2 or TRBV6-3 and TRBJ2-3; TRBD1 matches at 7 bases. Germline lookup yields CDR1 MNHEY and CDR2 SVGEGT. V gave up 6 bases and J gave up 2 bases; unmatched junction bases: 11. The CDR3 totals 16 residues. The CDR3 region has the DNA TGTGCCAGCAGCCCCCTTCCGGGACAGTCCACAGATACGCAGTATTTT. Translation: CASSPLPGQSTDTQYF.

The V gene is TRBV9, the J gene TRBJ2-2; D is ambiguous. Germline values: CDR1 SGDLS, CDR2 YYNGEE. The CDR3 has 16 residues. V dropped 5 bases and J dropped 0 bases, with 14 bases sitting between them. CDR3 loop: CASSLNSDPNTGELFF. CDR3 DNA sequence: TGTGCCAGCAGTTTAAACAGTGACCCGAACACCGGGGAGCTGTTTTTT.